Listed below are T cell receptor beta chains from one sample, sequenced in a study of blood T cell repertoires in COVID-19. The assay was immunoSEQ multiplex PCR, and TCRdb's table has in-frame clones only and misses some. This sample carries almost 250,000 clones, roughly 85% of them seen once, and the ten largest clones take over 7.5%. The specimen sequenced was PBMCs or T cells enriched from blood (not recorded which). These receptors all stem from a woman between 45 and 60 years old with acute COVID-19. Both conserved end residues are part of each CDR3. A D gene is named only where the DNA matches it firmly. The listing skips clone size in some rows; elsewhere it reads once, few, many or a size class.

TRBV12-5	14	TRBJ1-1	TRBD1	once	TGTGCTAGTGGTTTGGGGACAGGGGCTACTGAAGCTTTCTTT	CASGLGTGATEAFF
TRBV7-2	16	TRBJ2-5	TRBD2	NA	TGTGCCAGCAGCTTGGGACTAGCGGGGAACCAAGAGACCCAGTACTTC	CASSLGLAGNQETQYF
TRBV7-9	15	TRBJ1-4	NA	NA	TGTGCCAGCAGCTTAGGAGCCTCAACTAATGAAAAACTGTTTTTT	CASSLGASTNEKLFF
TRBV6-4	14	TRBJ1-2	NA	NA	TGTGCCAGCAGTGCGACAGCAAGTAACTATGGCTACACCTTC	CASSATASNYGYTF
TRBV2	19	TRBJ1-2	TRBD1	NA	TGTGCCAGCAGTGATCGACCAAGAAGACAGGGGGCGGTCGCTAGTGGCTACACCTTC	CASSDRPRRQGAVASGYTF
TRBV9	13	TRBJ1-2	TRBD1	NA	TGTGCCAGCAGCATGGGACAGAACTATGGCTACACCTTC	CASSMGQNYGYTF
TRBV5-1	18	TRBJ1-4	TRBD1	NA	TGCGCCAGCAGCCCCGCGACAGGGGCGATTGCAACTAATGAAAAACTGTTTTTT	CASSPATGAIATNEKLFF
TRBV9	15	TRBJ1-6	NA	NA	TGTGCCAGCAGCGTAGTGGCAGGGAATAATTCACCCCTCCACTTT	CASSVVAGNNSPLHF
TRBV6-5	14	TRBJ1-2	TRBD1	NA	TGTGCCAGCAACAAATTCGGGACAGGGGATGGCTACACCTTC	CASNKFGTGDGYTF
TRBV6-2/TRBV6-3	15	TRBJ1-5	NA	NA	TGTGCCAGCAGTGACTCCGGGAAGTCGAATCAGCCCCAGCATTTT	CASSDSGKSNQPQHF
TRBV13	15	TRBJ1-4	TRBD1	NA	TGTGCCAGCAGCCTTACAGGGGCCGGTAGTGAAAAACTGTTTTTT	CASSLTGAGSEKLFF
TRBV7-8	15	TRBJ1-4	NA	NA	TGTGCCAGCAGCTTAAGAGGGTCGGGAGGTGAAAAACTGTTTTTT	CASSLRGSGGEKLFF
TRBV19	15	TRBJ2-2	TRBD1	NA	TGTGCCAGTCGACCGGGACAGGAGAACACCGGGGAGCTGTTTTTT	CASRPGQENTGELFF
TRBV27	15	TRBJ1-5	NA	once	TGTGCCAGCAGTTTGCGGGGCACGAGCAATCAGCCCCAGCATTTT	CASSLRGTSNQPQHF
TRBV5-4	14	TRBJ1-2	NA	NA	TGTGCCAGCAGCTTGGTGGGCAGGGATACCGGCTACACCTTC	CASSLVGRDTGYTF
TRBV7-9	11	TRBJ1-1	NA	NA	TGTGCCAGCAGCCAACAGGGCCGGACTTTCTTT	CASSQQGRTFF
TRBV5-6	14	TRBJ1-6	NA	NA	TGTGCCAGCAGTCTCCGCCGGGACACCCATCCCCTCCACTTT	CASSLRRDTHPLHF
TRBV19	14	TRBJ1-2	NA	NA	TGTGCCAGTAGCTCTACAGGGAAATGGGGTGGCTACACCTTC	CASSSTGKWGGYTF
TRBV7-2	14	TRBJ1-5	TRBD1	NA	TGTGCCAGCAGCCACGGGACAGGGGAACAGCCCCAGCATTTT	CASSHGTGEQPQHF
TRBV6-5	16	TRBJ2-6	NA	NA	TGTGCCAGCAGTTACGCGAAAGACTCTGGGGCCAACGTCCTGACTTTC	CASSYAKDSGANVLTF
TRBV3-1/TRBV3-2	17	TRBJ1-1	NA	NA	TGTGCCAGCAGCCAAGATTTACAGGCCACCCGGGGGACTGAAGCTTTCTTT	CASSQDLQATRGTEAFF
TRBV3-1/TRBV3-2	15	TRBJ1-4	TRBD1	NA	TGTGCCAGCAGCCAGGGGCCGGACAGGAATGAAAAACTGTTTTTT	CASSQGPDRNEKLFF
TRBV5-5	14	TRBJ1-1	NA	NA	TGTGCCAGCAGCTTGGGCGATATCGTAACTGAAGCTTTCTTT	CASSLGDIVTEAFF
TRBV6-1	14	TRBJ1-2	NA	NA	TGTGCCAGCAGTGAAAGTGACAGATACTATGGCTACACCTTC	CASSESDRYYGYTF
TRBV30	17	TRBJ2-1	TRBD2	NA	TGTGCCTGGACCCCTTCCCGGACTAGCTGGAGAGAGAATGAGCAGTTCTTC	CAWTPSRTSWRENEQFF
TRBV5-1	13	TRBJ1-4	NA	few	TGCGCCAGCAGTGGACAAACTAATGAAAAACTGTTTTTT	CASSGQTNEKLFF
TRBV9	14	TRBJ1-4	NA	NA	TGTGCCAGCAACCCAGGGGCAACTAATGAAAAACTGTTTTTT	CASNPGATNEKLFF
TRBV25-1	14	TRBJ1-2	TRBD1	NA	TGTGCCAGCAGTGAACGACAGGGAGGCAGTGGCTACACCTTC	CASSERQGGSGYTF
TRBV29-1	15	TRBJ2-2	TRBD2	NA	TGCAGCGTTGCTGGGACTAGCGGGGGGACCGGGGAGCTGTTTTTT	CSVAGTSGGTGELFF
TRBV30	15	TRBJ2-7	NA	NA	TGTGCCTGGAGTGTATTTTCGGGGGTACACTACGAGCAGTACTTC	CAWSVFSGVHYEQYF
TRBV6-5	15	TRBJ1-1	TRBD1	NA	TGTGCCAGCAGTTGGACAGGGGGGATGAACACTGAAGCTTTCTTT	CASSWTGGMNTEAFF
TRBV4-2	14	TRBJ2-7	TRBD2	NA	TGTGCCAGCAGCGACCAGCGGGGGACCTACGAGCAGTACTTC	CASSDQRGTYEQYF
TRBV19	14	TRBJ1-6	NA	once	TGTGCCAGTAGTACCCGGGATTATAATTCACCCCTCCACTTT	CASSTRDYNSPLHF
TRBV25-1	17	TRBJ1-6	NA	NA	TGTGCCAGCAGTGGGGGCGGTGCAAGCTCCTATAATTCACCCCTCCACTTT	CASSGGGASSYNSPLHF
TRBV7-2	14	TRBJ1-5	NA	NA	TGTGCCAGCAGCCCTCACGGGGGGAATCAGCCCCAGCATTTT	CASSPHGGNQPQHF
TRBV6-5	13	TRBJ1-1	NA	NA	TGTGCCAGCAGTTACGGGGGGGGTACTGAAGCTTTCTTT	CASSYGGGTEAFF
TRBV18	14	TRBJ2-7	TRBD2	NA	TGTGCCAGCTCACGAGCGGGGCCCCTCGACGAGCAGTACTTC	CASSRAGPLDEQYF
TRBV11-2	13	TRBJ1-4	NA	NA	TGTGCCAGCAGCTTAAATAGAGTTGAAAAACTGTTTTTT	CASSLNRVEKLFF
TRBV18	16	TRBJ2-2	NA	once	TGTGCCAGCGGGGATAGGACAGCCACGAACACCGGGGAGCTGTTTTTT	CASGDRTATNTGELFF
TRBV9	18	TRBJ2-7	TRBD1	NA	TGTGCCAGCAGCGTAGGTATGAGAGGGGGACAGGGGGTGTACGAGCAGTACTTC	CASSVGMRGGQGVYEQYF
TRBV29-1	13	TRBJ1-5	NA	NA	TGCAGCGTTTTGGTGGGGAGTGATCAGCCCCAGCATTTT	CSVLVGSDQPQHF
TRBV6-5	14	TRBJ2-5	NA	NA	TGTGCCAGCAGTCCCTTCGGGGGCCAAGAGACCCAGTACTTC	CASSPFGGQETQYF
TRBV20-1	11	TRBJ2-2	NA	few	TGCAGTGCTCACCTCTACGGGGAGCTGTTTTTT	CSAHLYGELFF
TRBV7-2	15	TRBJ1-1	NA	NA	TGTGCCAGCAGCTTAGCGGGGGCGCAGAACACTGAAGCTTTCTTT	CASSLAGAQNTEAFF
TRBV24-1	16	TRBJ2-2	TRBD1	NA	TGTGCCACCAGTGATAGTGGACAGGGGGCTGGCGGGGAGCTGTTTTTT	CATSDSGQGAGGELFF
TRBV29-1	12	TRBJ1-2	TRBD1	NA	TGCAGCGGGGACAGTTTGAACTATGGCTACACCTTC	CSGDSLNYGYTF
TRBV3-1/TRBV3-2	13	TRBJ1-2	TRBD1	NA	TGTGCCAGCAGTCCCGGGACAGCCTATGGCTACACCTTC	CASSPGTAYGYTF
TRBV9	15	TRBJ1-6	TRBD1	once	TGTGCCAGCAGCACCGAACCAGGGGGCAATTCACCCCTCCACTTT	CASSTEPGGNSPLHF
TRBV7-2	16	TRBJ1-1	NA	NA	TGTGCCAGCAGCTTAGCGATTGGCGGGGTGCGAACTGAAGCTTTCTTT	CASSLAIGGVRTEAFF
TRBV7-6	13	TRBJ2-1	TRBD1	NA	TGTGCCAGCAGCTTAGCCCAGGGGGATGAGCAGTTCTTC	CASSLAQGDEQFF
TRBV27	15	TRBJ2-1	TRBD1	once	TGTGCCAGCAGTTCATTGGGGGCAGGGGGCGGTGAGCAGTTCTTC	CASSSLGAGGGEQFF
TRBV5-1	14	TRBJ1-1	NA	NA	TGCGCCAGCAGCGAGACAGTGTTAAGTGTAGGCGCTTTCTTT	CASSETVLSVGAFF
TRBV30	12	TRBJ1-2	TRBD1	NA	TGTGCCTCTTTGCAGGGGGCGGGTGGCTACACCTTC	CASLQGAGGYTF
TRBV19	14	TRBJ1-1	TRBD1	NA	TGTGCCAGTAGTCCCCAGGGGGCAGGCACTGAAGCTTTCTTT	CASSPQGAGTEAFF
TRBV30	14	TRBJ1-1	NA	NA	TGTGCCTGGACCAAGAAGGTCGGAGGGGCTGAAGCTTTCTTT	CAWTKKVGGAEAFF
TRBV19	14	TRBJ1-1	TRBD1	NA	TGTGCCAGTAGTACCCGACAGGGGAACACTGAAGCTTTCTTT	CASSTRQGNTEAFF
TRBV27	14	TRBJ1-1	TRBD1	NA	TGTGCCAGCCACCTCCGACAGGGGAACACTGAAGCTTTCTTT	CASHLRQGNTEAFF
TRBV2	14	TRBJ1-4	NA	many	TGTGCCAGCAGTGTTAACAGGGTTAATGAAAAACTGTTTTTT	CASSVNRVNEKLFF
TRBV10-3	15	TRBJ2-3	NA	NA	TGTGCCATCAGTACGACTGTATCTAGCACAGATACGCAGTATTTT	CAISTTVSSTDTQYF
TRBV28	15	TRBJ1-2	NA	NA	TGTGCCAGCAGCCCGGACAGCAGGATTAACTATGGCTACACCTTC	CASSPDSRINYGYTF